The text below deals with one TCR beta chain. Its antigen is still unknown. This sample was taken from a study of shared clonotypes between healthy human individuals. Trimming removed 0 bases from V and 7 bases from J, with 10 bases in between. The CDR3 has 14 residues. Germline V gene data show CDR1 as MGHRA and CDR2 as YSYEKL. Findings and limits, study-wide: Clonotypes shared by all four sorted-subset donors had higher generation probabilities than non-shared clonotypes.

This table comes from immunoSEQ multiplex PCR, and its TCRdb copy is limited to in-frame clones, with some not included. The sample gives millions of clones, about 95% of which show up once; 0.85% to 1.3% is in the top ten. Naivety among CD8 cells was defined by CD45RO negativity and positive CCR7 selection, thereby excluding terminally differentiated effector memory CD45RA+ cells. Every donor was a Caucasian adult from Nashville, Tennessee. V and J are TRBV4-1 and TRBJ2-1; D might be TRBD1 (5 bases). The source of this sequence is a man aged 18 to 30 in good health. Sequenced input: naive CD8+ T cells sorted from blood. CDR3 loop: CASSQDGRANEQFF. The CDR3 region has the DNA TGCGCCAGCAGCCAAGATGGCAGGGCTAATGAGCAGTTCTTC.